Listed below are T cell receptor beta chains from one sample, sequenced in a study of OX40 agonist ivuxolimab in advanced cancers. Assay used: immunoSEQ multiplex PCR; TCRdb lists only in-frame clones, some missing. The data hold 50,000 to 55,000 clones, with roughly three quarters observed a single time. Sequencing was performed on CD4+ or CD8+ T cells sorted from blood, taken in a trial of the OX40 agonist ivuxolimab. These receptors came from an adult with an advanced solid tumor such as melanoma, head and neck, liver or kidney cancer. The CDR3 runs from the conserved cysteine through the conserved F or W. The order of the fields is clone size, J gene, D gene, V gene, CDR3 protein, CDR3 DNA. D genes are given only for firm matches. Clone sizes are given selectively: once, few, many, or a class where the clone is expanded.

NA TRBJ2-5 NA TRBV7-2 CASSSPKETQYF TGTGCCAGCAGTTCACCTAAAGAGACCCAGTACTTC
NA TRBJ2-7 NA TRBV7-8 CASSLATSSYEQYF TGTGCCAGCAGCTTAGCGACTAGTTCCTACGAGCAGTACTTC
NA TRBJ1-6 TRBD1 TRBV5-4 CASSYDRGVGSPLHF TGTGCCAGCAGCTATGACAGGGGGGTAGGTTCACCCCTCCACTTT
few TRBJ1-1 NA TRBV6-4 CASSIGGAQDEAFF TGTGCCAGCAGTATAGGGGGGGCGCAGGATGAAGCTTTCTTT
NA TRBJ1-2 NA TRBV7-2 CASSSRARGSNYGYTF TGTGCCAGCAGCTCCAGGGCCCGGGGATCTAACTATGGCTACACCTTC
few TRBJ2-7 TRBD2 TRBV29-1 CSVGEGGHEQYF TGCAGCGTTGGGGAGGGAGGGCACGAGCAGTACTTC
NA TRBJ2-2 NA TRBV9 CASSDRVYGPNSGTDTGELFF TGTGCCAGCAGCGATAGGGTTTATGGGCCGAACTCAGGAACGGACACCGGGGAGCTGTTTTTT
NA TRBJ2-7 TRBD1 TRBV7-2 CASSRDRSYEQYF TGTGCCAGCAGCCGGGACAGGTCCTACGAGCAGTACTTC
NA TRBJ2-3 NA TRBV11-3 CASSLTDTQYF TGTGCCAGCAGCTTGACGGATACGCAGTATTTT
NA TRBJ1-6 NA TRBV4-3 CASSQAGSNSPLHF TGCGCCAGCAGCCAGGCAGGGTCTAATTCACCCCTCCACTTT
NA TRBJ2-1 TRBD2 TRBV7-9 CASSWQGSGGINEQFF TGTGCCAGCAGCTGGCAGGGTAGCGGGGGGATTAATGAGCAGTTCTTC
NA TRBJ2-2 NA TRBV7-2 CASSLSPTAGELFF TGTGCCAGCAGCTTATCACCGACAGCCGGGGAGCTGTTTTTT
NA TRBJ2-1 TRBD1 TRBV7-3 CASSPTGGGSSYNEQFF TGTGCCAGCAGCCCTACAGGGGGCGGAAGCTCCTACAATGAGCAGTTCTTC
NA TRBJ1-5 TRBD1 TRBV6-1 CASTWDRVQPQHF TGTGCCAGCACCTGGGACAGGGTTCAGCCCCAGCATTTC
NA TRBJ2-1 TRBD2 TRBV9 CASSVRTGRGSGDEQFF TGTGCCAGCAGCGTCCGAACCGGGAGGGGTAGCGGCGATGAGCAGTTCTTC
once TRBJ2-7 TRBD1 TRBV27 CASGRDRGRGHAWAGSYEQYF TGTGCCAGCGGGAGGGACAGGGGGCGCGGACATGCCTGGGCCGGGTCCTACGAGCAGTACTTC
NA TRBJ2-2 NA TRBV4-2 CASSQEGQAGELFF TGTGCCAGCAGCCAAGAAGGGCAGGCCGGGGAGCTGTTTTTT
once TRBJ1-1 NA TRBV28 CASSLEARGGLNTEAFF TGTGCCAGCAGTTTAGAGGCCAGGGGAGGGTTAAACACTGAAGCTTTCTTT
NA TRBJ2-7 NA TRBV7-2 CASSLGQGSDEQYF TGTGCCAGCAGCTTAGGGCAGGGTAGCGACGAGCAGTACTTC
NA TRBJ1-2 NA TRBV2 CASSEYGGEGYGYTF TGTGCCAGCAGTGAATATGGGGGTGAGGGCTATGGCTACACCTTC
NA TRBJ2-3 NA TRBV19 CASSTAGTRTDTQYF TGTGCCAGTAGTACCGCAGGAACTAGAACAGATACGCAGTATTTT
NA TRBJ2-7 NA TRBV5-1 CASSLQGEQYF TGCGCCAGCAGCTTGCAAGGTGAGCAGTACTTC
NA TRBJ2-2 NA TRBV6-5 CASTYGTLNTGELFF TGTGCCAGCACCTACGGGACTTTGAACACCGGGGAGCTGTTTTTT
NA TRBJ1-2 NA TRBV20-1 CSARGRDGYTF TGCAGTGCTAGAGGTCGAGATGGCTACACCTTC
NA TRBJ2-3 NA TRBV7-3 CASSLLPEGEGTDTQYF TGTGCCAGCAGCTTACTCCCAGAGGGAGAGGGGACAGATACGCAGTATTTT
NA TRBJ2-3 TRBD2 TRBV2 CASRLAGVPTDTQYF TGTGCCAGCAGACTAGCGGGGGTTCCCACAGATACGCAGTATTTT
once TRBJ2-2 TRBD2 TRBV30 CAWRTSGKNTGELFF TGTGCCTGGAGAACTAGCGGAAAAAACACCGGGGAGCTGTTTTTT
NA TRBJ1-5 TRBD1 TRBV18 CASSLKTGQGQPQHF TGTGCCAGCTCACTAAAGACAGGGCAGGGGCAGCCCCAGCATTTT
NA TRBJ2-3 NA TRBV7-8 CASSFSGGDTQYF TGTGCCAGCAGCTTCTCCGGGGGAGATACGCAGTATTTT
NA TRBJ1-2 NA TRBV7-8 CASSPSKFGGQGNYGYTF TGTGCCAGCAGCCCTAGTAAATTTGGAGGGCAGGGCAACTATGGCTACACCTTC
NA TRBJ1-3 NA TRBV7-2 CASSLRLGSGNTIYF TGTGCCAGCAGCTTACGTTTGGGGTCTGGAAACACCATATATTTT
NA TRBJ2-1 NA TRBV27 CASRYKRYNEQFF TGTGCCAGCAGATATAAGCGATACAATGAGCAGTTCTTC
few TRBJ1-2 TRBD1 TRBV6-5 CASRGDRGYGYTF TGTGCCAGCAGAGGGGACAGGGGCTATGGCTACACCTTC
few TRBJ1-3 NA TRBV7-8 CASSPRRKEGDTIYF TGTGCCAGCAGCCCCCGGAGAAAAGAGGGGGACACCATATATTTT
NA TRBJ2-5 NA TRBV16 CASSQSLGSGIETQYF TGTGCCAGCAGCCAATCGTTAGGGTCCGGAATAGAGACCCAGTACTTC
NA TRBJ2-3 NA TRBV6-6 CASSSGTGTDTQYF TGTGCCAGCAGTTCCGGGACTGGTACAGATACGCAGTATTTT
NA TRBJ2-7 TRBD1 TRBV9 CASSVGGTGLYEQYF TGTGCCAGCAGCGTAGGGGGGACAGGGTTGTACGAGCAGTACTTC
NA TRBJ1-1 NA TRBV6-5 CATGVGKNTEAFF TGTGCCACCGGAGTGGGGAAGAACACTGAAGCTTTCTTT
NA TRBJ2-5 NA TRBV27 CASSRDGLYSGRETQYF TGTGCCAGCAGCAGGGACGGACTCTACTCGGGGCGGGAGACCCAGTACTTC
once TRBJ2-1 NA TRBV4-2 CASSPGRDEQFF TGTGCCAGCAGTCCAGGGCGGGATGAGCAGTTCTTC
once TRBJ2-2 TRBD1 TRBV5-1 CASGSVVDGWTGNTGELFF TGCGCCAGTGGTTCCGTCGTCGATGGTTGGACAGGCAACACCGGGGAGCTGTTTTTT
NA TRBJ2-1 NA TRBV2 CASSWDRGSYNEQFF TGTGCCAGCAGTTGGGACCGAGGCTCCTACAATGAGCAGTTCTTC
NA TRBJ2-3 TRBD2 TRBV5-7 CASSLAGGTGDTQYF TGTGCCAGCAGCCTAGCGGGGGGGACGGGGGATACGCAGTATTTT
few TRBJ2-3 TRBD2 TRBV5-6 CASSLKGGLGTDTQYF TGTGCCAGCAGCTTGAAAGGGGGACTAGGCACAGATACGCAGTATTTT
NA TRBJ1-6 NA TRBV7-2 CASSLDPGVPLHF TGTGCCAGCAGCTTAGATCCAGGGGTACCCCTCCACTTT
NA TRBJ2-1 TRBD2 TRBV11-2 CASSLGLGGEQFF TGTGCCAGCAGCTTGGGGCTGGGGGGGGAGCAGTTCTTC
few TRBJ2-6 NA TRBV4-1 CASSQGDRGGGANVLTF TGCGCCAGCAGCCAAGGTGATCGGGGCGGGGGGGCCAACGTCCTGACTTTC
once TRBJ1-1 TRBD1 TRBV18 CASSPLDRGAEAFF TGTGCCAGCTCACCCCTGGACAGGGGAGCTGAAGCTTTCTTT
NA TRBJ1-1 NA TRBV10-3 CAIRAQGHTEAFF TGTGCCATCAGGGCCCAGGGGCACACTGAAGCTTTCTTT
NA TRBJ2-2 TRBD1 TRBV18 CASSPPGTENTGELFF TGTGCCAGCTCACCACCCGGGACAGAGAACACCGGGGAGCTGTTTTTT
NA TRBJ1-2 TRBD1 TRBV6-6 CASSPRTGLSYGYTF TGTGCCAGCAGTCCCCGGACAGGGTTATCCTATGGCTACACCTTC
NA TRBJ1-5 TRBD1 TRBV7-2 CASSLVRGNQPQHF TGTGCCAGCAGCTTAGTCAGGGGGAATCAGCCCCAGCATTTT
NA TRBJ1-4 NA TRBV19 CASSTDHRATNEKLFF TGTGCCAGTAGTACCGATCACAGAGCAACTAATGAAAAACTGTTTTTT
NA TRBJ2-7 TRBD1 TRBV5-4 CASSPGAGGEYEQYF TGTGCCAGCAGCCCCGGGGCAGGGGGTGAATACGAGCAGTACTTC
NA TRBJ1-4 TRBD1 TRBV19 CASQRQGISTNEKLFF TGTGCCAGTCAGAGACAGGGTATCTCAACTAATGAAAAACTGTTTTTT
NA TRBJ1-1 NA TRBV25-1 CASSERSESLEAFF TGTGCCAGCAGTGAACGCAGTGAGTCTCTTGAAGCTTTCTTT
NA TRBJ2-7 NA TRBV11-2 CASSFLQAYEQYF TGTGCCAGCAGCTTCCTACAGGCCTACGAGCAGTACTTC